This is a list of T cell receptor beta chains from one sample in a study of T cells in pancreatic ductal adenocarcinoma. Clones were sequenced by immunoSEQ multiplex PCR, and TCRdb holds only the in-frame ones, with some missing. In the table there are roughly 9,500 clones, just under 90% of which are singletons. Sample: PBMCs. These TCRs come from a human donor with pancreatic ductal adenocarcinoma. Each CDR3 is given with its conserved first and last residue. A D gene is named only where the DNA matches it firmly. The listing skips clone size in some rows; elsewhere it reads once, few, many or a size class.

TRBD1	TRBV7-3	TRBJ2-5	NA	CASSLGTGYQETQYF	TGTGCCAGCAGCCTAGGGACAGGGTACCAAGAGACCCAGTACTTC
TRBD2	TRBV7-2	TRBJ2-3	NA	CASSFWLGDYLDTQYF	TGTGCCAGCAGCTTCTGGCTGGGGGACTATTTAGATACGCAGTATTTT
TRBD1	TRBV27	TRBJ2-1	NA	CASSLGTGGGDEQFF	TGTGCCAGCAGTTTAGGGACAGGGGGCGGCGATGAGCAGTTCTTC
NA	TRBV28	TRBJ2-2	NA	CASSLFQYGELFF	TGTGCCAGCAGTTTATTCCAGTACGGGGAGCTGTTTTTT
TRBD1	TRBV19	TRBJ2-1	NA	CASSPAQGANYNEQFF	TGTGCCAGTAGTCCTGCGCAGGGGGCAAACTACAATGAGCAGTTCTTC
TRBD2	TRBV5-1	TRBJ2-2	NA	CASTELAGGPGTGELFF	TGCGCCAGCACCGAACTAGCGGGAGGGCCGGGCACCGGGGAGCTGTTTTTT
NA	TRBV4-3	TRBJ2-2	NA	CASSQDRGTGELFF	TGCGCCAGCAGCCAAGATCGAGGCACCGGGGAGCTGTTTTTT
NA	TRBV7-3	TRBJ2-7	NA	CASSPNPGSYEQYF	TGTGCCAGCAGCCCTAATCCGGGCTCCTACGAGCAGTACTTC
TRBD1	TRBV4-2	TRBJ2-3	NA	CASSRAGTGITDTQYF	TGTGCCAGCAGCCGTGCCGGGACAGGGATCACAGATACGCAGTATTTT
TRBD1	TRBV18	TRBJ2-6	NA	CASSPPGQGSGANVLTF	TGTGCCAGCTCACCTCCGGGACAGGGGTCCGGGGCCAACGTCCTGACTTTC
TRBD1	TRBV7-8	TRBJ1-4	once	CASSSWTGGRGNEKLFF	TGTGCCAGCAGCTCCTGGACAGGGGGCAGGGGTAATGAAAAACTGTTTTTT
NA	TRBV27	TRBJ2-3	NA	CASSLRSTDTQYF	TGTGCCAGCAGTCTTCGTTCCACAGATACGCAGTATTTT
NA	TRBV5-4	TRBJ1-2	NA	CASSSGHSSYGYTF	TGTGCCAGCAGCTCGGGACATTCCAGCTATGGCTACACCTTC
TRBD2	TRBV5-4	TRBJ2-1	NA	CASTSRTSGPNEQFF	TGTGCCAGCACCTCTAGGACTAGCGGGCCCAATGAGCAGTTCTTC
NA	TRBV9	TRBJ1-3	once	CASSAQVSGNTIYF	TGTGCCAGCAGCGCACAGGTATCTGGAAACACCATATATTTT
NA	TRBV19	TRBJ2-5	NA	CAVSVPGLQETQYF	TGTGCCGTTTCCGTCCCAGGACTCCAAGAGACCCAGTACTTC
NA	TRBV28	TRBJ1-3	once	CASSRTRSGNTIYF	TGTGCCAGCAGTAGAACAAGATCTGGAAACACCATATATTTT
NA	TRBV10-3	TRBJ1-3	NA	CAISERGGSSGNTIYF	TGTGCCATCAGTGAGAGGGGGGGTTCCTCTGGAAACACCATATATTTT
TRBD1	TRBV27	TRBJ1-6	NA	CASSGRQGAYSPLHF	TGTGCCAGCAGTGGAAGACAGGGGGCATACTCACCCCTCCACTTT
TRBD1	TRBV18	TRBJ2-1	NA	CASSPRPFKTTGLEQFF	TGTGCCAGCTCACCACGCCCCTTTAAGACGACAGGGCTCGAGCAGTTCTTC
NA	TRBV5-5	TRBJ2-3	NA	CASSLIQASYYTDTQYF	TGTGCCAGCAGCTTGATACAGGCATCCTACTACACAGATACGCAGTATTTT
NA	TRBV27	TRBJ2-1	NA	CASSFLVGYNEQFF	TGTGCCAGCAGTTTCCTAGTAGGCTACAATGAGCAGTTCTTC
TRBD2	TRBV4-1	TRBJ2-7	NA	CASSQDRGGGASYEQYF	TGCGCCAGCAGCCAAGACAGGGGCGGGGGGGCGTCCTACGAGCAGTACTTC
TRBD1	TRBV9	TRBJ1-2	NA	CASSVTGVGLDYTF	TGTGCCAGCAGCGTTACAGGGGTTGGCCTAGACTACACCTTC
NA	TRBV9	TRBJ2-7	few	CASSVKSSYEQYF	TGTGCCAGCAGCGTAAAGAGCTCCTACGAGCAGTACTTC
NA	TRBV11-2	TRBJ1-2	NA	CASSLGAGLYGYTF	TGTGCCAGCAGCCTGGGTGCGGGCCTCTATGGCTACACCTTC
NA	TRBV11-2	TRBJ2-6	NA	CASRGGGANVLTF	TGTGCCAGCAGGGGAGGAGGGGCCAACGTCCTGACTTTC
TRBD1	TRBV28	TRBJ1-1	NA	CASSLWTGERTEAFF	TGTGCCAGCAGCCTCTGGACAGGCGAGCGAACTGAAGCTTTCTTT